In its sample, the clone carrying this TCR beta chain was seen many times. The target antigen is unknown. This entry is derived from a study of Graves' ophthalmopathy and Graves' hyperthyroidism. Study-wide background: No ophthalmopathy within 18 months of follow-up signified stable hyperthyroidism.

Overall study findings and caveats: Using a 13-signature model, the authors split ophthalmopathy from stable hyperthyroidism, with 85% to 90% sensitivity and 81.08% specificity. Blood was where most expanded thyroid clonotypes above 0.001 frequency also turned up.

The V gene's germline CDR1 is SGDLS and CDR2 YYNGEE. The CDR3 length is 17 residues. Trimming at V came to 0 bases and at J to 2 bases, leaving 9 bases not matched to a gene. RNA transcripts yielded amplified TCR beta CDR3 regions. First-round RT-PCR with HTBI primers preceded a second-round multiplex PCR. Using its own MiXCR run on the multiplex PCR reads, TCRdb lists one record per CDR3 protein. The repertoire holds around 1,000,000 distinct CDR3 sequences, with about two fifths as singletons. Source material: peripheral blood or thyroid tissue (not recorded which). The TCR was taken from an adult man with Graves' hyperthyroidism. This sequence joins TRBV9 and TRBJ2-7; 9 bases match TRBD2. CDR3 residues: CASSVGRSSGDPYEQYF. For the CDR3, the DNA is TGTGCCAGCAGCGTAGGAAGGTCTAGCGGGGACCCCTACGAGCAGTACTTC.